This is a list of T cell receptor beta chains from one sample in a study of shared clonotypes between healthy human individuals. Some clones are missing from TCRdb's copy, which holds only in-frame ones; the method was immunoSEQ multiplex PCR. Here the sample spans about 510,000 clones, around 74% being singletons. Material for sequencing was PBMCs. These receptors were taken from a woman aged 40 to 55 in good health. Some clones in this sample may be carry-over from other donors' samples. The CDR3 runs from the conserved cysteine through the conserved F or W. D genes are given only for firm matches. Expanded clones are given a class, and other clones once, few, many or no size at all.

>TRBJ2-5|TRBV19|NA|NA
TGTGCCAGTAGAGGACCGGGACTCCGAGAGACCCAGTACTTC
CASRGPGLRETQYF
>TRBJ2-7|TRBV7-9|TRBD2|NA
TGTGCCAGCAGCTCCCCTGGTAGCGGGAATATATACGAGCAGTACTTC
CASSSPGSGNIYEQYF
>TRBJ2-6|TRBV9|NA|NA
TGTGCCAGCAGCGCTCCGACCCGTGCCAACGTCCTGACTTTC
CASSAPTRANVLTF
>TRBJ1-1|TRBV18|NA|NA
TGTGCCAGCTCACCTCCGGGGCAGGGTCAACCAGCTTTCTTT
CASSPPGQGQPAFF
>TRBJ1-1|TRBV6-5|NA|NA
TGTGCCAGCAGGAAACAGGGTTCGGGAGCTTTCTTT
CASRKQGSGAFF
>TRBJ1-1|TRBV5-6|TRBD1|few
TGTGCCAGCAGCTCCGGGACAGGGGGTAAAGCTTTCTTT
CASSSGTGGKAFF
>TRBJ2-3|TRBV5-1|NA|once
TGCGCCAGCAGCTTGGAGCCGTTCCCCACCACAGATACGCAGTATTTT
CASSLEPFPTTDTQYF
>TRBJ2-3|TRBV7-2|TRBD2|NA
TGTGCCAGCAGCCCGAACCGACTAGCGGCTAGCACAGATACGCAGTATTTT
CASSPNRLAASTDTQYF
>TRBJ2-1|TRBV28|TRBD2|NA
TGTGCCAGCAGTCTTTCCGGGGGAGGCGGGAGGGCCGCCGTTGAGCAGTTCTTC
CASSLSGGGGRAAVEQFF
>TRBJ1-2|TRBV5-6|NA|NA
TGTGCCAGCAGCCCGGGGACTAACTATGGCTACACCTTC
CASSPGTNYGYTF
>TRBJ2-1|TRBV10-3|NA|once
TGTGCCATCACCCCTGCCGGGTCCTACAATGAGCAGTTCTTC
CAITPAGSYNEQFF
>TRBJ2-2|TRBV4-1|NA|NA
TGCGCCAGCAGCCAAGTACTCGGACCGGTGAACACCGGGGAGCTGTTTTTT
CASSQVLGPVNTGELFF
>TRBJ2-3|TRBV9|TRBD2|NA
TGTGCCAGCAGCGTAGCTGCCCTAGCGGGTCAGCAGTATTTT
CASSVAALAGQQYF
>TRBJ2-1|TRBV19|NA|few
TGTGCCAGTAGCAACAGCGGGTGGCTCTCCTACAATGAGCAGTTCTTC
CASSNSGWLSYNEQFF
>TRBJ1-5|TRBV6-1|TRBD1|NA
TGTGCCAGCGACCGGGACAGCAGCAATCAGCCCCAGCATTTT
CASDRDSSNQPQHF
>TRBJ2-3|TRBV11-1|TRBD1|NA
TGTGCCAGCAGCTCACAGGGGGTAAGCACAGATACGCAGTATTTT
CASSSQGVSTDTQYF
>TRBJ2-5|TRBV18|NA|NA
TGTGCCAGCTCACCACGGGACGGATCTAGGTTGACCCAGTACTTC
CASSPRDGSRLTQYF
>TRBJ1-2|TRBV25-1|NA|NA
TGTGCCAGCAGTGGACGTCTCTATGGCTACACCTTC
CASSGRLYGYTF
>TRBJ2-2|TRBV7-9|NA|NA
TGTGCCAGCAGCTTCGGTGGGAACACCGGGGAGCTGTTTTTT
CASSFGGNTGELFF
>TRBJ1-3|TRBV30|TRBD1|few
TGTGCCTGGGCTAAGGGACAGGGGATACGATCTGGAAACACCATATATTTT
CAWAKGQGIRSGNTIYF
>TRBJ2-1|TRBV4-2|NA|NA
TGTGCCAGCAGCCAAGATCCCCTACGCGAGCAGTTCTTC
CASSQDPLREQFF
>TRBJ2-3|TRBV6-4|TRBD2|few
TGTGCCAGCAGTGATTTAGCGGGAGAAGCAGATACGCAGTATTTT
CASSDLAGEADTQYF
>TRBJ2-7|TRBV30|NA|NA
TGTGCCTGGAGTGAACAGGGTATCCCCTACGAGCAGTACTTC
CAWSEQGIPYEQYF
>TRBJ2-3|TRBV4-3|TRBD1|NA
TGCGCCAGCAGCCATCAACAGGGGGCTGGAGATACGCAGTATTTT
CASSHQQGAGDTQYF
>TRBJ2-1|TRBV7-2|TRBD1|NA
TGTGCCAGCAGCTACCGGACAGGGTTCAATGAGCAGTTCTTC
CASSYRTGFNEQFF
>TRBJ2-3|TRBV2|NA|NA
TGTGCCAGCAGTGAGAGTTTGGTCACAGATACGCAGTATTTT
CASSESLVTDTQYF
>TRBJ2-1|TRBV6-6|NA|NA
TGTGCCAGCACTGCTAGCCCGAGATTTTACAATGAGCAGTTCTTC
CASTASPRFYNEQFF
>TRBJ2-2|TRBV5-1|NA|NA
TGCGCCAGCAGCTTCCCCGGGGCCGGGGAGCTGTTTTTT
CASSFPGAGELFF
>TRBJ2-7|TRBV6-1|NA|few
TGTGCCAGCAAATTGGCAGGGGAGCAGTACTTC
CASKLAGEQYF
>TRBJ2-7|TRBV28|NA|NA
TGTGCCAGCAGGCTAGCAGGGACCTCCTACGAGCAGTACTTC
CASRLAGTSYEQYF
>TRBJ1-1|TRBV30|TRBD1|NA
TGTGCCTGGAGCGTAGGACAGGGGACGACTGAAGCTTTCTTT
CAWSVGQGTTEAFF
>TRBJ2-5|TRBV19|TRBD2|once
TGTGCCAGTAGTGGGACTAGCGGCCCGGAACTGCAAGAGACCCAGTACTTC
CASSGTSGPELQETQYF
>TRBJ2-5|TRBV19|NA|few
TGTGCCAGTAGTATCTCCGGGAGATCAGCAGAGACCCAGTACTTC
CASSISGRSAETQYF
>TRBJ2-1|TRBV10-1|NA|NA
TGCGCCAGCAGTGATCTAGCGCGAAATGAGCAGTTCTTC
CASSDLARNEQFF
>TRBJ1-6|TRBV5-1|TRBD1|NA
TGCGCCAGCAGCTTGGCCACGACAGGGGATTCACCCCTCCACTTT
CASSLATTGDSPLHF
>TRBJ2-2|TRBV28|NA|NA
TGTGCCAGCAGGAGACTGAGGGCCGGGGAGCTGTTTTTT
CASRRLRAGELFF
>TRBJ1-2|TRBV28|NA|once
TGTGCCAGCAGTTTGGGGTACCGGGAGAACTATGGCTACACCTTC
CASSLGYRENYGYTF
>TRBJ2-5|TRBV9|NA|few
TGTGCCAGCAGCGTAGACTCGAGGGAGACCCAGTACTTC
CASSVDSRETQYF
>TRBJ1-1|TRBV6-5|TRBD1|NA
TGTGCCAGCAGCCCAGACAGGGACCTCACTGAAGCTTTCTTT
CASSPDRDLTEAFF
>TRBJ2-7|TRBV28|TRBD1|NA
TGTGCCAGCAGTTTGGGGGACAGGGGCTACGAGCAGTACTTC
CASSLGDRGYEQYF
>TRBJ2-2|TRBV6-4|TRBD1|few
TGTGCCAGCAGATCGGGACAGGGATCACCCGGGGAGCTGTTTTTT
CASRSGQGSPGELFF
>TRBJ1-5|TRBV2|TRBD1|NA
TGTGCCAGCAGTAAACAGGGGGCGCCCCAGCATTTT
CASSKQGAPQHF
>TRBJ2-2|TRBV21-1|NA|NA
TGTGCCAGCATCCCAGGGGGCCGCTACACCGGGGAGCTGTTTTTT
CASIPGGRYTGELFF
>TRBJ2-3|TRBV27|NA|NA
TGTGCCAGCAGTTGGGGGCGAGGGTGGGATACGCAGTATTTT
CASSWGRGWDTQYF
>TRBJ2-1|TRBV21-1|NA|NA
TGTGCCAGCAGCTCCCGGGACAGGGGGCGGAATGAGCAGTTCTTC
CASSSRDRGRNEQFF
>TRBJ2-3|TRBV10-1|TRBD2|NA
TGCGCCAGCAGCTCAGGACTAGCGGGAGAACTAGATACGCAGTATTTT
CASSSGLAGELDTQYF
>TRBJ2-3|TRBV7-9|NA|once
TGTGCCAGCAGGAGTAGGGGCAGAAACACAGATACGCAGTATTTT
CASRSRGRNTDTQYF
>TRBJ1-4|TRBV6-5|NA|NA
TGTGCCAGCAGTTGGGGGGCGAGAGAAAAACTGTTTTTT
CASSWGAREKLFF
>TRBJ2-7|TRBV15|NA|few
TGTGCCACCAGCCCCGGGTGGCCGGGGAAGTACGAGCAGTACTTC
CATSPGWPGKYEQYF
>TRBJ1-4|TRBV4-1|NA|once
TGCGCCAGCAGCCAAGAACTACGGCGTAATGAAAAACTGTTTTTT
CASSQELRRNEKLFF
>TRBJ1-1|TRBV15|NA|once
TGTGCCACCAGCCTAGGAGGGTCGGGTACTGAAGCTTTCTTT
CATSLGGSGTEAFF
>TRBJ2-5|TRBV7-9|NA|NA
TGTGCCAGCAGCTTAGGCGGTTACGGCCAAGAGACCCAGTACTTC
CASSLGGYGQETQYF
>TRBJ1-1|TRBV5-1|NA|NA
TGCGCCAGCAGCTTTGGGACGCTGAACACTGAAGCTTTCTTT
CASSFGTLNTEAFF